The entry below describes one T cell receptor (beta chain). Its matching antigen is unknown. These data are taken from a study of response to subunit inactivated influenza vaccine. Study-level findings and limits: It was the authors' suggestion that each seasonal influenza vaccination recruits few new T cells.

TCRdb fed the RT-PCR reads into MiXCR, producing one record per CDR3 protein. The table includes about half a million distinct CDR3 sequences, roughly 8.2% detected once. Here the sequenced sample was PBMCs from blood, taken approximately 25 months after vaccination. The receptor comes from a man between 45 and 75 years old who received an inactivated influenza vaccine.

CDR3 loop: CASSLSGTGGNPQHF. The CDR3 DNA follows: TGTGCCAGCAGTCTTAGTGGGACAGGGGGCAACCCCCAGCATTTT. The genes are TRBV12-3 or TRBV12-4 and TRBJ1-5; TRBD1 matches at 12 bases. V shed 5 bases, J shed 10 bases, and the junction held 9 bases outside the gene matches. CDR3 length: 15 residues.